These 2 T cell receptor beta chains were sequenced from one sample in a study of shared clonotypes between healthy human individuals. Some clones are missing from TCRdb's copy, which holds only in-frame ones; the method was immunoSEQ multiplex PCR. This sample has about 2.1 million clones, with about 94% found just once. In the naive CD8 group, cells lacked CD45RO and were positively selected for CCR7, so terminally differentiated effector memory CD45RA+ cells were left out. The sample consisted of naive CD8+ T cells from PBMCs. These receptors were collected from a man between 18 and 29 years old in good health. Some clones in this sample may be carry-over from other donors' samples.

This rearrangement joins TRBV6-1 to TRBJ1-2; no firm D call. CDR1 and CDR2 (germline): MNHNS, SASEGT. The CDR3 length is 14 residues. The V and J ends lost 2 bases and 4 bases respectively, with 11 bases between them. CDR3 protein: CASSETWQVYGYTF. The CDR3 DNA follows: TGTGCCAGCAGTGAAACTTGGCAGGTCTATGGCTACACCTTC.

CDR3 in amino acids: CASDGSVSYNEQFF. DNA of the CDR3: TGTGCCAGCGACGGGAGTGTATCCTACAATGAGCAGTTCTTC. The V and J genes are TRBV6-6 and TRBJ2-1; a possible D gene is TRBD2 (6 bases). The germline V and J ends were trimmed by 8 bases and 1 base, with 12 bases remaining between them. From germline, CDR1 is MNHNY and CDR2 SVGAGI (reference sequence). The CDR3 is made up of 14 amino acids.